One T cell receptor beta chain is described in this entry. Its antigen is not identified. These data originate in a study of cytomegalovirus exposure and HLA in healthy donors. General study results and limits: It was in a later analysis that TCR association rates were seen to vary by HLA locus, highest for DRB1 and lowest for HLA-C. The listing of 150 or so TCR beta chains classed them as cytomegalovirus-associated. Later analysis demonstrated an association between a missense DCLRE1C variant and TCR beta V- and J-gene trimming.

The primer mix had 60 Vbeta and 13 Jbeta primers. TCRdb keeps only in-frame clones here, not all; method: immunoSEQ multiplex PCR. The sample lists approximately 120,000 clones, around three quarters seen once, with approximately 1.3% in the top ten. This receptor was obtained from a female donor in good health and CMV-seronegative. The sample taken for sequencing was PBMCs.

CDR3 protein: CASSLADRGQSGYTF. The CDR3, as DNA: TGTGCCAGCAGCTTGGCCGACAGGGGGCAGAGTGGCTACACCTTC. The rearrangement joins TRBV5-4 to TRBJ1-2, with 10 bases lining up with TRBD1. J gave up 7 bases and V 0 bases, and 6 bases lay outside the gene matches. The CDR3 covers 15 residues. Germline V lookup: CDR1 SGHNT, CDR2 YYREEE (reference sequence).